The 28 T cell receptor beta chains reported below all come from one sample, sequenced in a study of cytomegalovirus exposure and HLA in healthy donors. Primers for the PCR totalled 60 Vbeta and 13 Jbeta. Assay: immunoSEQ multiplex PCR; the TCRdb copy retains only in-frame clones and omits some. The table has 200,000 to 250,000 clones, about 89% seen once. The sequencing sample was made of PBMCs. These receptors came from a woman aged 18-35 years in good health and CMV-seronegative.

The gene calls are TRBV18 and TRBJ1-1; D gene ambiguous. CDR3 size: 15 residues. The germline V gene encodes CDR1 KGHSH and CDR2 LQKENI. V was cut by 3 bases and J by 1 base, with 12 bases left in between. The CDR3: CASSPSTNRNTEAFF. CDR3 nucleotide sequence: TGTGCCAGCTCACCGTCTACGAACCGGAACACTGAAGCTTTCTTT.

The chain is built from TRBV7-2 and TRBJ2-3; D is perhaps TRBD2 (6 bases). The V end lost 2 bases, the J end lost 9 bases, and 12 bases lay between the germline ends. Germline V gene sequence: CDR1 SGHTA, CDR2 FQGNSA. The CDR3 loop spans 13 amino acids. The CDR3 loop is CASSLSSGVTQYF. DNA of the CDR3: TGTGCCAGCAGCTTAAGTTCGGGGGTCACGCAGTATTTT.

The rearrangement links TRBV15 to TRBJ2-3; the D gene is possibly TRBD1 (6 bases). CDR3 length: 16 amino acids. Germline values: CDR1 LNHNV, CDR2 YYDKDF (reference sequence). V was trimmed by 0 bases and J by 5 bases, leaving 15 bases between them. For the CDR3, the DNA is TGTGCCACCAGCAGAGACCCCTTGGGGGCAGGAGATACGCAGTATTTT. It specifies CATSRDPLGAGDTQYF.

This clone was seen just once. The rearrangement uses TRBV28 and TRBJ1-3; 8 bases agree with TRBD1. J gave up 4 bases and V 5 bases, and 4 bases lay outside the gene matches. The length of the CDR3 is 14 residues. Germline CDR1 reads MDHEN; CDR2 reads SYDVKM. This CDR3 reads CASSLDRVGNTIYF. CDR3 nucleotides: TGTGCCAGCAGTCTGGACAGGGTAGGAAACACCATATATTTT. Looking up the rest from reference TRBV28 and TRBJ1-3 gives the full variable domain: DVKVTQSSRYLVKRTGEKVFLECVQDMDHENMFWYRQDPGLGLRLIYFSYDVKMKEKGDIPEGYSVSREKKERFSLILESASTNQTSMYLCASSLDRVGNTIYFGEGSWLTVV.

The V call is TRBV9, the J call TRBJ1-6; D is ambiguous. The germline CDR1 and CDR2 sequences are SGDLS and YYNGEE. There are 13 residues in the CDR3. V lost 2 bases, J lost 7 bases, and 7 bases lay in between. This CDR3 reads CASSVAGNSPLHF. In DNA form, the CDR3 reads TGTGCCAGCAGCGTTGCGGGAAATTCACCCCTCCACTTT.

The chain is built from TRBV5-1 and TRBJ2-5; the D is unclear. V gave up 4 bases and J gave up 0 bases, with 10 bases separating them. From germline, CDR1 is SGHRS and CDR2 YFSETQ. CDR3 size: 14 residues. CDR3 bases: TGCGCCAGCAGCCTCCTATTGTACCAAGAGACCCAGTACTTC. Translation gives CASSLLLYQETQYF.

The chain links TRBV4-3 to TRBJ1-2, with D perhaps TRBD1 (6 bases). The CDR3 is made up of 14 amino acids. The V and J ends lost 4 bases and 10 bases respectively, with 19 bases between them. The germline V gene encodes CDR1 LGHNA and CDR2 YSLEER. DNA for the CDR3: TGCGCCAGCAGCCTAGTACAGGGACCTCTAGTCTACACCTTC. It specifies CASSLVQGPLVYTF.

The rearrangement uses TRBV19 and TRBJ1-2, with 7 bases aligning to TRBD1. Germline V lookup: CDR1 LNHDA, CDR2 SQIVND (reference sequence). V trimming: 0 bases; J trimming: 8 bases; junction bases outside the gene matches: 3. CDR3 length: 13 residues. CDR3 bases: TGTGCCAGTAGTATAGAGACAGGGTGGGGCTACACCTTC. Protein: CASSIETGWGYTF.

The gene calls are TRBV27 and TRBJ2-3; D might be TRBD2 (6 bases). The length of the CDR3 is 14 residues. V gave up 2 bases and J gave up 4 bases, with 10 bases separating them. Germline values: CDR1 MNHEY, CDR2 SMNVEV (reference sequence). Here the CDR3 DNA reads TGTGCCAGCAGTTTAAGTCGGGGGTCAGATACGCAGTATTTT. It specifies CASSLSRGSDTQYF.

This chain connects TRBV6-1 to TRBJ2-2; a weak D match, TRBD1 (6 bases). V shed 6 bases and J shed 4 bases, with 12 bases lying between them. The CDR3 is made up of 14 amino acids. Germline V lookup: CDR1 MNHNS, CDR2 SASEGT. CDR3 protein: CASRIQGPTGELFF. Here the CDR3 DNA reads TGTGCCAGCAGGATACAGGGTCCCACCGGGGAGCTGTTTTTT.

This clone was counted once. The rearrangement links TRBV7-8 to TRBJ2-4; TRBD2 matches 9 bases. V was clipped by 2 bases and J by 6 bases; unmatched bases: 11. The CDR3 runs to 17 residues. Germline V gene lookup returns CDR1 SGHVS and CDR2 FQNEAQ. CDR3: CASSLWPSSGDRNIQYF. The DNA of the CDR3 is TGTGCCAGCAGCTTATGGCCGTCTAGCGGGGACCGAAACATTCAGTACTTC.

This rearrangement joins TRBV27 to TRBJ2-1, with TRBD2 identical over 10 bases. J was trimmed by 6 bases and V by 2 bases; bases with no gene match: 4. In germline, CDR1 is MNHEY, CDR2 SMNVEV (reference sequence). The CDR3 is made up of 15 amino acids. CDR3 region: CASSLAGTSVNEQFF. CDR3 sequence (DNA): TGTGCCAGCAGTTTAGCCGGGACTAGCGTCAATGAGCAGTTCTTC.

The J gene is TRBJ1-2, the V gene TRBV5-1; 10 positions agree with TRBD1. Looked up from germline, CDR1 is SGHRS and CDR2 is YFSETQ. Trimming removed 4 bases from V and 8 bases from J; junction bases left unmatched: 5. The CDR3 has 13 amino acids. The CDR3 sequence: CASSLGQGEGYTF. The CDR3 DNA sequence: TGCGCCAGCAGCCTAGGACAGGGGGAAGGCTACACCTTC.

This chain's CDR3 is CATSSRQGSDEQYF. Here the CDR3 DNA reads TGTGCCACCAGCAGCCGACAGGGAAGCGACGAGCAGTACTTC. The rearrangement links TRBV15 to TRBJ2-7; 7 positions match TRBD1. CDR1 and CDR2 (germline): LNHNV, YYDKDF (reference sequence). J lost 5 bases, V lost 3 bases, and 7 bases had no gene match. The CDR3 runs 14 residues.

This sequence joins TRBV15 and TRBJ2-3, with TRBD2 matching 7 bases. V shed 1 base and J 6 bases; nucleotides not matched to a gene: 13. The CDR3 runs to 17 residues. The V gene's germline CDR1 is LNHNV and CDR2 YYDKDF (reference sequence). This chain's CDR3 is CATSRVVGGVRTDTQYF. In nucleotides, the CDR3 is TGTGCCACCAGCAGAGTCGTTGGGGGGGTCCGAACGGATACGCAGTATTTT.

The V call is TRBV5-1, the J call TRBJ1-4; D unclear. The V end lost 4 bases, the J end lost 3 bases, and 7 bases lay between the germline ends. This CDR3 spans 13 amino acids. The V gene's germline CDR1 is SGHRS and CDR2 YFSETQ. CDR3 protein: CASSLAANEKLFF. The CDR3 DNA follows: TGCGCCAGCAGCCTAGCAGCTAATGAAAAACTGTTTTTT.

The chain employs TRBV27 and TRBJ1-6, with unresolved D. This CDR3 is built from 14 residues. Trimming cost V 6 bases and J 10 bases, with 16 bases left between them. Germline lookup yields CDR1 MNHEY and CDR2 SMNVEV (reference sequence). Here the CDR3 reads CASRPGFRHSPLHF. The CDR3 DNA follows: TGTGCCAGCAGGCCCGGGTTTAGGCACTCACCCCTCCACTTT.

This chain connects TRBV4-2 to TRBJ2-5, with D maybe TRBD2 (5 bases). The germline gives CDR1 LGHNA, CDR2 YNFKEQ. The CDR3 has 15 residues. V was clipped by 1 base and J by 4 bases, with 13 bases between them. Here the CDR3 DNA reads TGTGCCAGCAGCCAAGGGGGAGTGGGAAGAGAGACCCAGTACTTC. This encodes CASSQGGVGRETQYF.

The chain is built from TRBV7-7 and TRBJ2-5, with 8 bases lining up with TRBD1. In germline, CDR1 is SSHAT, CDR2 FNYEAQ (reference sequence). This CDR3 comprises 15 residues. V shed 2 bases and J 4 bases; nucleotides not matched to a gene: 6. The CDR3 region has the DNA TGTGCCAGCAGCTTACTTCAGGGGGCGCGAGAGACCCAGTACTTC. This codes for CASSLLQGARETQYF.

This chain links TRBV10-3 with TRBJ1-1; D gene unclear. The V gene lost 0 bases and the J gene lost 5 bases, with 4 bases spanning the gap. Germline V CDR1 and CDR2: ENHRY, SYGVKD. This CDR3 has 12 residues. In DNA, the CDR3 is TGTGCCATCAGTGAGTCCGGGACTGAAGCTTTCTTT. It specifies CAISESGTEAFF.

This clone was counted once. The DNA of the CDR3 is TGTGCCAGCAGCTTAGAGTCGCAGTTCTCTGGAAACACCATATATTTT. Protein product: CASSLESQFSGNTIYF. This chain joins TRBV7-2 and TRBJ1-3, with D hard to call. This CDR3 region has 16 residues. Germline V gene data show CDR1 as SGHTA and CDR2 as FQGNSA. V was trimmed by 1 base and J by 0 bases, leaving 10 bases between them.

This sequence joins TRBV20-1 and TRBJ1-2; no firm D call. Between the trimmed V and J ends, which lost 0 bases and 8 bases, there was a span of 7 bases. This CDR3 has 11 residues. In germline, CDR1 is DFQATT, CDR2 SNEGSKA (reference sequence). The CDR3 nucleotides are TGCAGTGCTAGAGATGTCGGGGGCTACACCTTC. It translates to CSARDVGGYTF.

In nucleotides, the CDR3 is TGTGCCAGCAGCCCGGGACTAGCCTCCCAAGAGACCCAGTACTTC. Protein: CASSPGLASQETQYF. The chain links TRBV7-9 to TRBJ2-5; 9 positions agree with TRBD2. The CDR3 covers 15 residues. Unmatched junction bases numbered 5, after V lost 5 bases and J lost 1 base. Germline values: CDR1 SEHNR, CDR2 FQNEAQ (reference sequence).

V usage is TRBV15 and J usage is TRBJ2-4, with D possibly matching TRBD2 (5 bases). V was clipped by 7 bases and J by 1 base, with 14 bases between them. The V gene's germline CDR1 is LNHNV and CDR2 YYDKDF (reference sequence). The CDR3 loop spans 15 amino acids. Here the CDR3 DNA reads TGTGCCACCACAGGCGGCGGGTGGGCCAAAAACATTCAGTACTTC. Residues: CATTGGGWAKNIQYF.

The chain couples TRBV29-1 to TRBJ2-1; D might be TRBD1 (8 bases). V lost 4 bases, J lost 7 bases, and 17 bases lay in between. Per germline, CDR1 SQVTM and CDR2 ANQGSEA. CDR3 length: 14 residues. The DNA for the CDR3 is TGCAGCGTTGGGGGTGGGAGGGACAGGAATGAGCAGTTCTTC. As protein: CSVGGGRDRNEQFF.

V and J are TRBV5-1 and TRBJ2-2; D gene unclear. This CDR3 has 13 residues. The germline V and J ends were trimmed by 0 bases and 6 bases, with 6 bases remaining between them. The V gene's germline CDR1 is SGHRS and CDR2 YFSETQ. The CDR3 DNA reads TGCGCCAGCAGCTTGGCGGTAGCCGGGGAGCTGTTTTTT. Encoded protein: CASSLAVAGELFF.

The genes are TRBV7-2 and TRBJ2-7; 9 nucleotides match TRBD1. CDR1 and CDR2 from the germline V gene are SGHTA and FQGNSA. J was trimmed by 3 bases and V by 4 bases; bases with no gene match: 7. This CDR3 comprises 15 residues. The CDR3 bases are TGTGCCAGCAGCTCATCCGGGACAGGGATCTACGAGCAGTACTTC. Its translation: CASSSSGTGIYEQYF. The entire variable domain, with the rest obtained from reference TRBV7-2 and TRBJ2-7, is as follows: GAGVSQSPSNKVTEKGKDVELRCDPISGHTALYWYRQSLGQGLEFLIYFQGNSAPDKSGLPSDRFSAERTGGSVSTLTIQRTQQEDSAVYLCASSSSGTGIYEQYFGPGTRLTVT.

This clone was seen only a few times. The V and J genes are TRBV18 and TRBJ2-7; no firm D call. Trimming removed 3 bases from V and 3 bases from J, with 9 bases in between. The germline V gene has CDR1 KGHSH and CDR2 LQKENI. The CDR3 runs to 13 residues. The CDR3 DNA is TGTGCCAGCTCACCCTCGGGTGGCTACGAGCAGTACTTC. Translating it yields CASSPSGGYEQYF.